Listed below are T cell receptor beta chains from one sample, sequenced in a study of long-term antiretroviral therapy in people with HIV. This table comes from immunoSEQ multiplex PCR, and its TCRdb copy is limited to in-frame clones, with some not included. Seen here are 20,000 to 25,000 clones, roughly three quarters observed once, and the top ten hold 10% to 12%. The material was unsorted PBMCs, obtained 1.1 years before starting antiretroviral therapy. These receptors came from a woman between 40 and 50 years old with HIV. Both conserved end residues are trimmed from each CDR3. Clone size is shown for a subset of rows, as once, few, many or a class of expanded clone.

J	size	V	CDR3
TRBJ2-7	.	TRBV5-5	ASSPGGGRYEQY
TRBJ1-1	.	TRBV5-4	ASSFQGIEAF
TRBJ1-1	once	TRBV29-1	SVSGGWGMVRTEAF
TRBJ1-1	.	TRBV11-3	ASSLVQGRGEAF
TRBJ1-5	.	TRBV4-1	ASSQDLTYSNQPQH
TRBJ2-6	.	TRBV5-1	ASSLQGHGANVLT
TRBJ2-1	.	TRBV25-1	ASSWSGQLLPPYNELF
TRBJ2-1	few	TRBV19	ASSLPSGSSSYNEQF
TRBJ2-1	.	TRBV27	ATLSWEPNNEQF
TRBJ2-3	.	TRBV7-8	ASSETSRSTDTQY
TRBJ2-7	.	TRBV2	ASSVSYEQY
TRBJ1-5	.	TRBV5-4	ASSITGTGYYQPQH
TRBJ2-2	.	TRBV11-3	ASSTLGPANTGELF
TRBJ1-5	.	TRBV6-5	ASSYSGYNQPQH
TRBJ2-2	.	TRBV5-8	ASSPIRGFNTGELF
TRBJ2-7	.	TRBV13	ASSPQGEAYEQY
TRBJ2-7	.	TRBV11-3	ASSWGLAYEQY
TRBJ1-1	.	TRBV5-1	ASSLDPGTRTEAF
TRBJ1-1	few	TRBV4-1	ASSQSGWGTEAF
TRBJ2-7	few	TRBV9	ASSVDRGEQY
TRBJ1-4	.	TRBV6-5	ASSLNSNEKLF
TRBJ2-1	.	TRBV7-2	ASSPGAGWSYNEQF
TRBJ2-7	once	TRBV28	ATETSGSIEQY
TRBJ1-2	.	TRBV5-4	ASSAAGRSVDGYT
TRBJ1-5	.	TRBV28	ASSARGFNQPQH
TRBJ1-3	.	TRBV9	ASSAHGNSGNTIY